Each of the 18 T cell receptor beta chains below was sequenced from the same sample in a study of cytomegalovirus exposure and HLA in healthy donors. The data were produced by immunoSEQ multiplex PCR, yet TCRdb's version contains in-frame clones alone and is incomplete. The table includes roughly 130,000 clones, under 90% detected once. What was sequenced was PBMCs. The source of these receptors is a man in his thirties or forties in good health and CMV-seronegative.

The V gene is TRBV5-6, the J gene TRBJ1-6, with TRBD1 identical over 8 bases. Germline CDR1 reads SGHDT; CDR2 reads YYEEEE. The V gene end was trimmed by 4 bases and the J gene end by 9 bases; junction bases not matched to a gene: 3. This CDR3 comprises 13 residues. The CDR3 is CASSSQGASPLHF. The CDR3 bases are TGTGCCAGCAGCAGTCAGGGGGCTTCACCCCTCCACTTT.

This clone showed up just a few times. The J gene is TRBJ2-7, the V gene TRBV5-1; D may be TRBD1 (6 bases). The ends were cut back, 7 bases at V and 3 bases at J, with 17 bases in the middle. Germline lookup yields CDR1 SGHRS and CDR2 YFSETQ. The CDR3 is 14 amino acids. The CDR3 DNA is TGCGCCAGCGCTAAGACAGGCGACCGCTACGAGCAGTACTTC. The encoded protein is CASAKTGDRYEQYF.

The rearrangement links TRBV19 to TRBJ2-7; 8 bases align to TRBD1. Trimming took 3 bases from V and 5 from J; bases not matched to a gene: 3. CDR3 length: 13 residues. CDR1 and CDR2 (germline): LNHDA, SQIVND (reference sequence). CDR3 amino acids: CASSIGQGHEQYF. In DNA form, the CDR3 reads TGTGCCAGTAGTATCGGACAGGGCCACGAGCAGTACTTC.

Comments on this clone: The same CDR3 also results from other DNA sequences found in this sample. The chain couples TRBV29-1 to TRBJ2-7; TRBD1 agrees at 7 bases. Trimming took 4 bases from V and 2 from J; bases not matched to a gene: 2. There are 12 residues in the CDR3. Germline values: CDR1 SQVTM, CDR2 ANQGSEA. CDR3: CSVGDSPYEQYF. The CDR3 DNA reads as TGCAGCGTTGGGGACAGCCCCTACGAGCAGTACTTC.

This CDR3 reads CASSFSGQGWDTGELFF. CDR3 bases: TGTGCCAGCAGTTTCTCGGGACAGGGATGGGACACCGGGGAGCTGTTTTTT. V is TRBV27 and J is TRBJ2-2; 9 bases match TRBD1. Germline CDR1 is MNHEY and CDR2 is SMNVEV (reference sequence). CDR3 length equals 17 residues. V was clipped by 3 bases and J by 3 bases; unmatched bases: 8.

The CDR3 spells CASRFTGGDTDTQYF. For the CDR3, the DNA is TGTGCAAGTCGCTTCACTGGCGGGGACACAGATACGCAGTATTTT. The chain has TRBV12-2 and TRBJ2-3; TRBD2, as called in the table, went unchecked against the DNA. TRBV12-2 is a pseudogene segment. The CDR3 runs 15 residues.

This chain links TRBV6-5 with TRBJ2-7; 8 positions match TRBD1. In germline, CDR1 is MNHEY, CDR2 SVGAGI. The CDR3 sequence is 15 residues long. V lost 7 bases, J lost 4 bases, and 12 bases stayed unmatched. The CDR3 loop reads CASKLDGTGGYEQYF. CDR3 sequence (DNA): TGTGCCAGCAAACTCGACGGGACAGGCGGTTACGAGCAGTACTTC.

The rearrangement uses TRBV6-1 and TRBJ2-3; possible D gene TRBD2, 6 bases. The CDR3 loop spans 19 amino acids. CDR1 and CDR2 (germline): MNHNS, SASEGT. Deletions cut 2 bases from V and 2 bases from J, with 23 bases between. The CDR3 nucleotides read TGTGCCAGCAGTGAAAATATCCTCCGACCGGGACTTCCCACAGATACGCAGTATTTT. It encodes CASSENILRPGLPTDTQYF.

The gene calls are TRBV29-1 and TRBJ1-2, with D perhaps matching TRBD1 (6 bases). V dropped 3 bases and J dropped 4 bases, with 21 bases sitting between them. In germline, CDR1 is SQVTM, CDR2 ANQGSEA. The CDR3 runs 16 residues. The DNA of the CDR3 is TGCAGCGTTGATGGGGGGGCCAACAGGGCCAGCTATGGCTACACCTTC. Its translation: CSVDGGANRASYGYTF.

The chain carries TRBV5-5 and TRBJ1-4; tentatively, D is TRBD1 (5 bases). Trimming took off 6 bases at V and 8 bases at J, with 20 bases between the two ends. Germline loops: CDR1 SGHKS, CDR2 YYEKEE (reference sequence). The CDR3 runs to 15 residues. DNA for the CDR3: TGTGCCAGCACCTCATGGGGAGGGGCTGGAGAAAAACTGTTTTTT. Residues: CASTSWGGAGEKLFF.

The genes are TRBV27 and TRBJ2-7; 7 bases line up with TRBD1. This CDR3 has 18 residues. Per the germline V gene, CDR1 is MNHEY and CDR2 is SMNVEV (reference sequence). Trimming at V came to 4 bases and at J to 3 bases, leaving 18 bases not matched to a gene. In DNA form, the CDR3 reads TGTGCCAGCAGTTCCGGCCCCCTAGGACAGGCCTTTAGCTACGAGCAGTACTTC. Its protein product is CASSSGPLGQAFSYEQYF.

The chain uses TRBV10-2 and TRBJ1-5; 7 bases fit TRBD1. Germline V CDR1 and CDR2: WSHSY, SAAADI. V lost 5 bases and J lost 3; bases outside the gene matches: 4. The CDR3 spans 14 residues. The CDR3 loop reads CASSPGQLNQPQHF. The CDR3 nucleotides read TGCGCCAGCAGTCCGGGACAGCTCAATCAGCCCCAGCATTTT.

The chain employs TRBV7-8 and TRBJ1-1, with D tentatively TRBD1 (6 bases). Germline assignment: CDR1 SGHVS and CDR2 FQNEAQ. Trimming removed 1 base from V and 7 bases from J, with 7 bases in between. The CDR3 sequence is 12 residues long. The CDR3 DNA is TGTGCCAGCAGCTTAGAGGGGGTTGAAGCTTTCTTT. It specifies CASSLEGVEAFF.

This rearrangement joins TRBV7-2 to TRBJ1-5; 9 nucleotides align to TRBD1. Trimming cost V 5 bases and J 5 bases; bases outside gene matches: 1. The CDR3 has 13 residues. Per germline, CDR1 SGHTA and CDR2 FQGNSA. Here the CDR3 DNA reads TGTGCCAGCAGCCGGGACAGGGATCAGCCCCAGCATTTT. As protein: CASSRDRDQPQHF.

The V and J genes are TRBV11-2 and TRBJ2-7; 8 positions match TRBD1. The CDR3 sequence is 13 residues long. Losses at the gene ends were 5 bases for V and 4 bases for J; bases not matched to a gene: 4. CDR1 and CDR2 (germline): SGHAT, FQNNGV. CDR3 sequence reads: CASSRRGPYEQYF. In DNA form, the CDR3 reads TGTGCCAGCAGCCGCAGGGGGCCGTACGAGCAGTACTTC.

This clone was counted between two and nine times. The rearrangement uses TRBV7-9 and TRBJ2-7; 9 bases are shared with TRBD1. Germline loops: CDR1 SEHNR, CDR2 FQNEAQ (reference sequence). CDR3 size: 13 residues. V shed 6 bases and J 3 bases; nucleotides not matched to a gene: 3. CDR3 DNA: TGTGCCAGCAGATCGGACAGGGGCTACGAGCAGTACTTC. As protein: CASRSDRGYEQYF.

The chain is built from TRBV20-1 and TRBJ2-1; D is uncertain. V was pared by 2 bases and J by 11 bases, with 10 bases between. CDR3 size: 11 residues. Germline CDR1 DFQATT, CDR2 SNEGSKA (reference sequence). DNA for the CDR3: TGCAGTGCTAGAACTACCATGAAGCAGTTCTTC. This codes for CSARTTMKQFF.

The chain couples TRBV18 to TRBJ1-5; D uncertain. Germline CDR1 KGHSH, CDR2 LQKENI. Trimming removed 1 base at V and 5 bases at J, with 15 bases between. There are 16 residues in the CDR3. This CDR3 is CASSPLFRGEDQPQHF. CDR3 DNA sequence: TGTGCCAGCTCACCACTTTTCCGGGGAGAGGATCAGCCCCAGCATTTT.